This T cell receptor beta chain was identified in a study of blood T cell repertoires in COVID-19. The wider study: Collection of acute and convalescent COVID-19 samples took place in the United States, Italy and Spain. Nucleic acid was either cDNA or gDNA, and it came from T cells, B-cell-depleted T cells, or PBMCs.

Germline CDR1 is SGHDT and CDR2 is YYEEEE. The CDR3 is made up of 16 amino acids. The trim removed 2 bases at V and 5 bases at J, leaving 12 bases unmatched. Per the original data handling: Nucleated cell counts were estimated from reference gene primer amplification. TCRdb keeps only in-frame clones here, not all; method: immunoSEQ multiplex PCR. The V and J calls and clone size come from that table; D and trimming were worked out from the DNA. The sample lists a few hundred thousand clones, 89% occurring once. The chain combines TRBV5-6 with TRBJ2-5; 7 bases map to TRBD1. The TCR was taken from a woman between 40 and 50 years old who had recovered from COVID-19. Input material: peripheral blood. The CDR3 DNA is TGTGCCAGCAGCTTCAGCAGCGAGGGGGCAGGGGAGACCCAGTACTTC. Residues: CASSFSSEGAGETQYF.